This T cell receptor (beta chain) was recorded in a study of OX40 agonist ivuxolimab in advanced cancers. Findings and limits, study-wide: Averaged across samples, CD8+ T cells carried more expanded clones than CD4+ did. Expanded peripheral T cells had an undetermined antigen specificity.

The assay was immunoSEQ multiplex PCR, and TCRdb's table has in-frame clones only and misses some. The repertoire has 20,000 or so clones, about four fifths of them found once; the top ten carry roughly 32%. Germline V gene lookup returns CDR1 LNHDA and CDR2 SQIVND (reference sequence). This CDR3 has 17 residues. Losses at the gene ends were 6 bases for V and 0 bases for J; bases not matched to a gene: 10. Worth noting for this clone: Its antigen is unknown.

The chain combines TRBV19 with TRBJ1-4; TRBD1 matches 7 bases. The origin of this receptor is an adult with an advanced solid tumor such as melanoma, head and neck, liver or kidney cancer. This material consisted of CD4+ or CD8+ T cells sorted from blood, taken in a trial of the OX40 agonist ivuxolimab. The CDR3 nucleotides are TGTGCCAGTAGCAAGGGGGCATGGCGGGCAACTAATGAAAAACTGTTTTTT. Translation: CASSKGAWRATNEKLFF.